This section outlines one T cell receptor (beta chain) sequence together with its context. This entry comes from a study of T cell changes during pregnancy in multiple sclerosis. Measured with immunoSEQ multiplex PCR; TCRdb has only the in-frame clones, and not every one. The table lists roughly 32,000 clones, 90% to 95% of them singletons. This receptor was identified in a female donor with multiple sclerosis, enrolled in a pregnancy study. Sequenced material: CD4+ T cells from peripheral blood mononuclear cells, taken in the second trimester of pregnancy.

Written as DNA, the CDR3 is TGTGCCAGCAGCTCCCGACAGGGGACGGGCGAAAAACTGTTTTTT. It translates to CASSSRQGTGEKLFF. The V call is TRBV9, the J call TRBJ1-4; 8 positions agree with TRBD1. Germline CDR1 is SGDLS and CDR2 is YYNGEE. Unmatched junction bases numbered 10, after V lost 4 bases and J lost 8 bases. The CDR3 has 15 amino acids.